The following is a T cell receptor (beta chain) sequence with its context. No antigen is known for it. Repertoires were generated with immunoSEQ multiplex PCR, while TCRdb's copy carries only in-frame clones and drops some. The sample contains some 52,000 clones, approximately 79% of which appear only once. This specimen comes from a study of radiotherapy plus CTLA-4 blockade in lung cancer. In the study overall: Objective responses were recorded in over 15% of patients, with disease control recorded in 25% to 35%.

V lost 4 bases, J lost 2 bases, and 15 bases lay in between. Germline CDR1 LGHNA, CDR2 YNFKEQ. This CDR3 spans 15 amino acids. CTLA-4 blockade using ipilimumab, together with focal radiation, was received by patients with chemo-refractory metastatic non-small-cell lung cancer. Broader study findings: In blood, TCR clones derived from the tumor expanded after radiotherapy plus ipilimumab. According to reports, early shifts in blood T cell clones, alongside interferon-beta, forecast response most accurately.

The V call is TRBV4-2, the J call TRBJ2-7; D may be TRBD1 (6 bases). Material: peripheral blood, obtained from a patient treated with radiotherapy plus ipilimumab. The receptor comes from a human donor with non-small cell lung cancer who had a partial response to radiotherapy plus ipilimumab. The CDR3 coding sequence is TGTGCCAGCAGCCGAGCTTCGGACAGACCCTACGAGCAGTACTTC. It encodes CASSRASDRPYEQYF.